These 7 T cell receptor beta chains were sequenced from one sample in a study (dated by TCRdb to between 2021 and 2023). The protocol used for the library was the immunoSEQ multiplex PCR assay. What TCRdb holds here is the immuneACCESS table cut down to in-frame rearrangements. Part of the clones is not present; checked against another copy, under half of the missing clones reflect an unresolved V gene, and the others are unexplained. Present in this sample are some 70,000 clones, 80% to 95% of which were seen just once. The ten largest clones add up to roughly 4.5% of the sample. Sequenced material: PBMCs. The receptors stem from a man in his forties with rheumatoid arthritis.

The chain employs TRBV5-1 and TRBJ1-1, with D hard to call. Trimming shortened V by 0 bases and J by 0 bases, and 9 bases separated the two germline ends. The CDR3 spans 15 residues. Per the germline V gene, CDR1 is SGHRS and CDR2 is YFSETQ. The CDR3 bases are TGCGCCAGCAGCTTGGCCCCACAAATGAACACTGAAGCTTTCTTT. Translated, it gives CASSLAPQMNTEAFF.

V usage is TRBV14 and J usage is TRBJ1-1, with D perhaps TRBD1 (6 bases). V was clipped by 4 bases and J by 3 bases, with 9 bases between them. CDR1 and CDR2 (germline): SGHDN, FVKESK. This CDR3 spans 13 amino acids. This CDR3 reads CASSLGQYTEAFF. Written as DNA, the CDR3 is TGTGCCAGCAGCCTAGGACAGTACACTGAAGCTTTCTTT.

V is TRBV7-9 and J is TRBJ1-1; D not certain. Germline values: CDR1 SEHNR, CDR2 FQNEAQ (reference sequence). V lost 4 bases, J lost 1 base, and 13 bases lay in between. This CDR3 is 15 amino acids long. The CDR3 sequence: CASSWLGTANTEAFF. The CDR3, as DNA: TGTGCCAGCAGCTGGCTCGGAACAGCGAACACTGAAGCTTTCTTT.

The chain carries TRBV9 and TRBJ2-7; D ambiguous. The CDR3 runs 11 residues. CDR1 is SGDLS, CDR2 YYNGEE, per germline. Trimming stripped 4 bases from V and 5 bases from J, with 7 bases between. Written as DNA, the CDR3 is TGTGCCAGCAGCCCCCGCGACGAGCAGTACTTC. This encodes CASSPRDEQYF.

The rearrangement uses TRBV19 and TRBJ1-1; D unclear. V was pared by 6 bases and J by 0 bases, with 5 bases between. The CDR3 is made up of 12 amino acids. Germline CDR1 is LNHDA and CDR2 is SQIVND (reference sequence). The CDR3 spells CASSRMNTEAFF. As DNA, the CDR3 is TGTGCCAGTAGCAGGATGAACACTGAAGCTTTCTTT. Complete variable domain (other parts from reference TRBV19 and TRBJ1-1): DGGITQSPKYLFRKEGQNVTLSCEQNLNHDAMYWYRQDPGQGLRLIYYSQIVNDFQKGDIAEGYSVSREKKESFPLTVTSAQKNPTAFYLCASSRMNTEAFFGQGTRLTVV.

The chain links TRBV5-1 to TRBJ1-1; 7 positions agree with TRBD1. V gave up 4 bases and J gave up 1 base; unmatched junction bases: 1. The CDR3 consists of 13 residues. Germline V gene lookup returns CDR1 SGHRS and CDR2 YFSETQ. The CDR3 nucleotides read TGCGCCAGCAGCAGGGGGCAGAACACTGAAGCTTTCTTT. Amino acids: CASSRGQNTEAFF.

V and J are TRBV14 and TRBJ2-1; no reliable D call. CDR3 size: 12 residues. Trimming cost V 1 base and J 12 bases, with 10 bases left between them. CDR1 is SGHDN and CDR2 is FVKESK in the germline V gene. CDR3: CASSQVGTRQFF. The CDR3, as DNA: TGTGCCAGCAGCCAAGTGGGAACTCGGCAGTTCTTC.